Sequencing of this T cell receptor (beta chain) was carried out in a study of T cells after yellow fever vaccination. The CDR3 sequence is 18 residues long. V was cut by 0 bases and J by 2 bases, with 18 bases left in between. From germline, CDR1 is LNHNV and CDR2 YYDKDF (reference sequence). There are many counts of this clonotype. TCRdb re-derived calls from the 5' RACE reads in MiXCR, one entry per CDR3 protein. The sample holds some 320,000 distinct CDR3 sequences, about 4% seen once. This TCR derives from a man aged 18 to 29 who received the YFV17D yellow fever vaccine. The input for sequencing was PBMCs, taken 5 days after the yellow fever booster vaccination. The V call is TRBV15, the J call TRBJ2-3, with D tentatively TRBD1 or TRBD2 (5 bases each). DNA of the CDR3: TGTGCCACCAGCAGAGAGCCGAGGGACGGGACCAACACAGATACGCAGTATTTT. This gives the protein CATSREPRDGTNTDTQYF.